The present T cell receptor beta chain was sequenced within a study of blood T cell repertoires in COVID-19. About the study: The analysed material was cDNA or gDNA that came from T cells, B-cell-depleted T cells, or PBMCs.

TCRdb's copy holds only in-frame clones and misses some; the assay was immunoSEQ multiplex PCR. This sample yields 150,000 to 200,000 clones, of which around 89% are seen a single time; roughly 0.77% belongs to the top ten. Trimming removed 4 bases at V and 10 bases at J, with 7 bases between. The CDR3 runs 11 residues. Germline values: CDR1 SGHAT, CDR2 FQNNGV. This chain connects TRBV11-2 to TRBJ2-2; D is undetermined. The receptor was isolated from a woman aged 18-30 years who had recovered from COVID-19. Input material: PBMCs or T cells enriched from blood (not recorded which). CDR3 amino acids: CASSSLMELFF. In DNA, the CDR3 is TGTGCCAGCAGCTCTCTTATGGAGCTGTTTTTT.